What follows are 6 T cell receptor beta chains derived from one specimen sequenced in a study of glioma-infiltrating T cells (dated by TCRdb to about 2016). Instrument on record: Illumina MiSeq. The iRepertoire nested amplicon-rescue multiplex PCR (arm-PCR) platform was used to amplify TCR alpha and beta CDR3 regions from RNA. In TCRdb, the public reads were trimmed at Q25 with fastp and aligned with MiXCR, with productive beta chains retained. Records with the same CDR3 protein are collapsed into one entry carrying the most frequent genes and DNA. Counted in this sample were about 94,000 distinct CDR3 sequences; around a quarter of them appeared once. The ten largest clonotypes hold 5.5% to 7.5% of the sample. What was sequenced was glioma tissue, nonneoplastic brain tissue, or PBMCs (not recorded which). The receptors come from a human donor with low-grade glioma or glioblastoma, undergoing nonglioma brain surgery, or in good health (not recorded which).

Relative to its sample, this clonotype is medium-sized. The chain uses TRBV4-1 and TRBJ1-1; unclear D gene. The CDR3 length is 15 residues. V lost 7 bases to trimming and J lost 1 base, with 16 bases between them. Germline loops: CDR1 MGHRA, CDR2 YSYEKL. CDR3 sequence reads: CASIKGGGSNTEAFF. The DNA for the CDR3 is TGCGCCAGCATCAAAGGTGGAGGATCGAACACTGAAGCTTTCTTT.

J is TRBJ1-2 and V is TRBV29-1; no definite D call. The V gene's germline CDR1 is SQVTM and CDR2 ANQGSEA. V lost 2 bases and J 3 bases, leaving 13 bases between the germline ends. This CDR3 is 14 amino acids long. DNA of the CDR3: TGCAGCGTTGAAACGGGCGGGATTGACTATGGCTACACCTTC. Protein sequence: CSVETGGIDYGYTF.

This clonotype has at least ten counts. The V and J genes are TRBV5-1 and TRBJ2-3; D unclear. CDR3 length equals 14 residues. Between the trimmed V and J ends, which lost 5 bases and 3 bases, there was a span of 13 bases. Germline V lookup: CDR1 SGHRS, CDR2 YFSETQ. CDR3: CASSLVRWTDTQYF. CDR3 nucleotides: TGCGCCAGCAGTCTGGTACGTTGGACAGATACGCAGTATTTT.

V gene TRBV12-3 or TRBV12-4 combines with J gene TRBJ1-5; 10 bases map to TRBD1. Unmatched junction bases numbered 12, after V lost 4 bases and J lost 6 bases. The length of the CDR3 is 17 residues. The CDR3 region is CASSSNKTGGPGQPQHF. Written as DNA, the CDR3 is TGTGCCAGCAGTTCTAACAAGACAGGGGGCCCTGGTCAGCCCCAGCATTTT.

Concerning this clonotype: This could be a read error, since a much larger clone is one nucleotide away. The CDR3 DNA follows: TGTGCCAGCAGTGAATTTTGGGACAGGTCTTATAAGCCCCAGCATTTT. Its translation: CASSEFWDRSYKPQHF. This rearrangement joins TRBV2 to TRBJ1-5, with 8 bases lining up with TRBD1. V trimming: 2 bases; J trimming: 8 bases; junction bases outside the gene matches: 11. There are 16 residues in the CDR3. Germline loops: CDR1 SNHLY, CDR2 FYNNEI.

This clonotype was counted at least ten times. The rearrangement links TRBV6-2 or TRBV6-3 to TRBJ2-2; D ambiguous. Germline CDR1 and CDR2: MNHEY and SVGEGT. Between the trimmed V and J ends, which lost 5 bases and 2 bases, there was a span of 15 bases. The CDR3 length is 16 residues. The CDR3 reads CASSKLRRTNTGELFF. Here the CDR3 DNA reads TGTGCCAGCAGTAAACTCCGCAGGACCAACACCGGGGAGCTGTTTTTT.